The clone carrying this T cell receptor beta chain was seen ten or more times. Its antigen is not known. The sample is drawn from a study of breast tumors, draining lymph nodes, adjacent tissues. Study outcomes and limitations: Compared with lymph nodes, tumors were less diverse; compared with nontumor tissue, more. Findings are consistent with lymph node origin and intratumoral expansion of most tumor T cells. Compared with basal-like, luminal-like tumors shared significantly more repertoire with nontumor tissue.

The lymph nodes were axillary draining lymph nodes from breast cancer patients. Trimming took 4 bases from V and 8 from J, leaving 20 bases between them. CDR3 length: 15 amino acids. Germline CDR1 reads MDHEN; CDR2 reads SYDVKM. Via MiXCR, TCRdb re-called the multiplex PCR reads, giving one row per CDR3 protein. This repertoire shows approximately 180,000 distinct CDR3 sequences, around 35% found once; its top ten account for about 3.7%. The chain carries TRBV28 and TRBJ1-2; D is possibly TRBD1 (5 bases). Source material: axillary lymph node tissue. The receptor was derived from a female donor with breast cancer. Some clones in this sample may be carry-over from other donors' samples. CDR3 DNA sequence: TGTGCCAGCAGTTCCCCACTCCAGACAGTTAGGGGCTACACCTTC. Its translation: CASSSPLQTVRGYTF.